The source of this T cell receptor (beta chain) is a study of blood T cell repertoires in COVID-19. Background on the study: Both acute and convalescent COVID-19 samples were obtained from the United States, Italy and Spain. PBMCs, B-cell-depleted T cells, or T cells provided the cDNA or gDNA that made up the material.

This clone was observed a few times. Per the original methods: Researchers report that nucleated cell counts were estimated from reference gene primer amplification. Clones were read by immunoSEQ multiplex PCR, and TCRdb kept only the in-frame ones, dropping some. That table furnishes V, J and clone size, whereas the DNA furnished D and trimming. The sample has about 98,000 clones, 70% to 80% seen once; the top ten hold 24%. The length of the CDR3 is 13 residues. Germline loops: CDR1 SGHTA, CDR2 FQGTGA. V lost 5 bases, J lost 4 bases, and 11 bases lay in between. This clonotype originated in a man aged 65-85 years with acute or convalescent COVID-19. The V and J genes are TRBV7-3 and TRBJ2-5, with D unclear. Sequencing used peripheral blood. The CDR3 region has the DNA TGTGCCAGCAGCCCCGGTTCCGGAGAGACCCAGTACTTC. The encoded protein is CASSPGSGETQYF. Full variable domain (rest looked up from reference TRBV7-3 and TRBJ2-5): GAGVSQTPSNKVTEKGKYVELRCDPISGHTALYWYRQSLGQGPEFLIYFQGTGAADDSGLPNDRFFAVRPEGSVSTLKIQRTERGDSAVYLCASSPGSGETQYFGPGTRLLVL.